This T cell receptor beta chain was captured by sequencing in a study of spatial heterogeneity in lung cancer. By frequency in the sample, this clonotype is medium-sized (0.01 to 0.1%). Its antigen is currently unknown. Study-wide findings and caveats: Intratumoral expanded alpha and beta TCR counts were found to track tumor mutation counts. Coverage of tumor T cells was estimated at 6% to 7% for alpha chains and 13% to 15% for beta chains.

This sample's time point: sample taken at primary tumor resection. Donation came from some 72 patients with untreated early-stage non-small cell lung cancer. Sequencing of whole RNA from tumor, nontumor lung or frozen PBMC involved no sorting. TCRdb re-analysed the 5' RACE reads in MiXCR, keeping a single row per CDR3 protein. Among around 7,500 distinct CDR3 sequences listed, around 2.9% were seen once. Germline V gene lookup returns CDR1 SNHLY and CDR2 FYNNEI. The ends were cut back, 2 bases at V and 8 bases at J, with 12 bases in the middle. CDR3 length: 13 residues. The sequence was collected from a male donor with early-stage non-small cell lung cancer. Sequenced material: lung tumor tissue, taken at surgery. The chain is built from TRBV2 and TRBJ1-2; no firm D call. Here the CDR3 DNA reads TGTGCCAGCAGTGAATTAAGGGAACAAGGCTACACCTTC. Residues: CASSELREQGYTF.